This entry lists 7 T cell receptor beta chains sequenced from one sample in a study of T cell responses to AZD1222 COVID-19 vaccine (dated by TCRdb to about 2021). Library generation was performed with the immunoSEQ multiplex PCR assay. What TCRdb holds here is the immuneACCESS table cut down to in-frame rearrangements. Part of the clones is not present; checked against another copy, under half of the missing clones reflect an unresolved V gene, and the others are unexplained. The sample contains around 150,000 clones, under 95% of them found a single time. In total, the top ten clones hold roughly 4.6% of the sample. What the time point label conveys for this sample: baseline before first vaccination. The sequenced sample was peripheral blood, obtained on day 0 of AZD1222 vaccination. Source of these receptors: an adult in good health.

The chain couples TRBV10-2 to TRBJ2-1; tentative D call: TRBD1 (7 bases). Trimming pared 2 bases from V and 5 bases from J, leaving 19 bases between. From germline, CDR1 is WSHSY and CDR2 SAAADI. The CDR3 covers 17 residues. CDR3 amino acids: CASSEGEETGWHNEQFF. The CDR3 nucleotides read TGCGCCAGCAGTGAGGGGGAGGAGACAGGGTGGCACAATGAGCAGTTCTTC.

This chain links TRBV27 with TRBJ2-5; tentatively, D is TRBD1 (6 bases). Germline CDR1 reads MNHEY; CDR2 reads SMNVEV (reference sequence). The CDR3 is made up of 13 amino acids. The V end was cut by 5 bases, the J end by 9 bases, with 16 bases between. The CDR3 DNA sequence: TGTGCCAGCAGTCCACAGGGCTCCCAGGCCCAGTACTTC. This translates into CASSPQGSQAQYF.

This sequence joins TRBV6-2 or TRBV6-3 and TRBJ2-2; a possible D gene is TRBD2 (6 bases). The CDR3 extends over 15 amino acids. Germline CDR1 is MNHEY and CDR2 is SVGEGT. V lost 1 base and J lost 5, with 11 bases in between. CDR3 region: CASSYLAGWTGELFF. CDR3 bases: TGTGCCAGCAGTTACTTGGCGGGGTGGACCGGGGAGCTGTTTTTT.

The V and J genes are TRBV6-4 and TRBJ2-1; D is uncertain. CDR1 and CDR2 (germline): MRHNA, SNTAGT. V was cut by 5 bases and J by 7 bases, with 9 bases left in between. The CDR3 covers 12 residues. The CDR3: CASSSGPNEQFF. In nucleotides, the CDR3 is TGTGCCAGCAGTAGTGGACCTAATGAGCAGTTCTTC.

The chain employs TRBV3-1 (or the pseudogene TRBV3-2) and TRBJ2-3; D is ambiguous. Germline values: CDR1 LGHDT, CDR2 YNNKEL (reference sequence). CDR3 length: 12 residues. Trimming cost V 2 bases and J 5 bases, with 5 bases left between them. The CDR3 DNA reads as TGTGCCAGCAGCCAATCGGTAGATACGCAGTATTTT. Protein: CASSQSVDTQYF.

The chain carries TRBV9 and TRBJ1-4, with 8 bases matching TRBD1. The CDR3 consists of 15 residues. The trim removed 1 base at V and 8 bases at J, leaving 7 bases unmatched. CDR1 and CDR2 (germline): SGDLS, YYNGEE. The CDR3 sequence is CASSVFGQGGEKLFF. CDR3 bases: TGTGCCAGCAGCGTATTTGGACAGGGAGGCGAAAAACTGTTTTTT.

The rearrangement joins TRBV29-1 to TRBJ2-1, with D hard to call. V lost 6 bases to trimming and J lost 2 bases, with 17 bases between them. The CDR3 length is 15 residues. The germline V gene encodes CDR1 SQVTM and CDR2 ANQGSEA. The chain's CDR3 is CSVPLRSATYNEQFF. DNA for the CDR3: TGCAGCGTACCCCTCCGGTCAGCGACCTACAATGAGCAGTTCTTC.